These 27 T cell receptor beta chains were all obtained from the same sample, sequenced in a study of T cell changes during pregnancy in multiple sclerosis. The repertoire was sequenced with immunoSEQ multiplex PCR; TCRdb's copy has only in-frame clones and lacks some. This sample has around 60,000 clones; about 89% occur once, and the top ten carry approximately 0.45%. The input for sequencing was CD4+ T cells from peripheral blood mononuclear cells, taken after pregnancy. The receptor source for this set is a female donor in good health, enrolled as a control in a pregnancy study.

The CDR3 protein is CASSPVAGVFRDTQYF. The DNA for the CDR3 is TGTGCCAGCTCACCAGTAGCGGGGGTGTTTCGGGATACGCAGTATTTT. The chain recombines TRBV18 with TRBJ2-3; TRBD2 aligns across 9 bases. Germline V CDR1 and CDR2: KGHSH, LQKENI. The J segment lost 6 bases and the V segment lost 2 bases, leaving 9 bases of the junction unmatched. The CDR3 loop spans 16 amino acids.

The V gene is TRBV7-8, the J gene TRBJ1-2; D not resolved. Germline V gene data show CDR1 as SGHVS and CDR2 as FQNEAQ. V lost 0 bases to trimming and J lost 4 bases, with 9 bases between them. CDR3 length: 14 residues. The CDR3 spells CASSLAIGSYGYTF. CDR3 nucleotides: TGTGCCAGCAGCTTAGCGATCGGGTCCTATGGCTACACCTTC. The full variable domain, completed using reference TRBV7-8 and TRBJ1-2, is GAGVSQSPRYKVAKRGQDVALRCDPISGHVSLFWYQQALGQGPEFLTYFQNEAQLDKSGLPSDRFFAERPEGSVSTLKIQRTQQEDSAVYLCASSLAIGSYGYTFGSGTRLTVV.

DNA of the CDR3: TGTGCCAGTAGTATCCAGATATTGAACACTGAAGCTTTCTTT. It codes for CASSIQILNTEAFF. This chain joins TRBV19 and TRBJ1-1; D uncertain. The ends were cut back, 3 bases at V and 0 bases at J, with 8 bases in the middle. From germline, CDR1 is LNHDA and CDR2 SQIVND (reference sequence). CDR3 length: 14 residues.

Here the CDR3 reads CAWSVGQGPQETQYF. The CDR3 region has the DNA TGTGCCTGGAGTGTAGGTCAGGGTCCCCAAGAGACCCAGTACTTC. The chain combines TRBV30 with TRBJ2-5, with D possibly being TRBD1 (5 bases). The length of the CDR3 is 15 residues. Deletions cut 0 bases from V and 1 base from J, with 12 bases between. Germline-derived CDR1 and CDR2 are GTSNPN and SVGIG (reference sequence). Using reference TRBV30 and TRBJ2-5 for the parts outside the CDR3, the full variable domain is SQTIHQWPATLVQPVGSPLSLECTVEGTSNPNLYWYRQAAGRGLQLLFYSVGIGQISSEVPQNLSASRPQDRQFILSSKKLLLSDSGFYLCAWSVGQGPQETQYFGPGTRLLVL.

This sequence joins TRBV11-3 and TRBJ2-2; D is possibly TRBD1 (5 bases). This CDR3 region has 16 residues. The V and J ends lost 0 bases and 4 bases respectively, with 12 bases between them. The V gene's germline CDR1 is SGHNT and CDR2 YENEEA. The CDR3 coding sequence is TGTGCCAGCAGCTTAGAGTTAGGGGCGAGCACCGGGGAGCTGTTTTTT. Amino acid sequence: CASSLELGASTGELFF.

This chain links TRBV5-1 with TRBJ1-2; perhaps TRBD1 as D (6 bases). The ends were cut back, 3 bases at V and 7 bases at J, with 10 bases in the middle. Looked up from germline, CDR1 is SGHRS and CDR2 is YFSETQ. The CDR3 sequence is 12 residues long. This CDR3 is CASSYIRGGYTF. For the CDR3, the DNA is TGCGCCAGCAGCTATATCAGGGGTGGCTACACCTTC.

The J gene is TRBJ2-1, the V gene TRBV4-1, with 11 bases identical to TRBD2. There are 16 residues in the CDR3. Trimming removed 4 bases from V and 5 bases from J; junction bases left unmatched: 7. Germline CDR1 and CDR2: MGHRA and YSYEKL. The CDR3, as DNA: TGCGCCAGCAGCCCATCGACTAGCGGGGCCGACAATGAGCAGTTCTTC. Protein sequence: CASSPSTSGADNEQFF.

The CDR3 reads CAWSVRGPTEAFF. CDR3 bases: TGTGCCTGGAGTGTCAGGGGGCCCACTGAAGCTTTCTTT. The chain links TRBV30 to TRBJ1-1; 8 positions agree with TRBD1. The CDR3 runs 13 residues. Germline V gives CDR1 GTSNPN, CDR2 SVGIG (reference sequence). Trimming removed 0 bases from V and 4 bases from J; junction bases left unmatched: 1. The variable domain in full, with the rest retrieved from reference TRBV30 and TRBJ1-1, is SQTIHQWPATLVQPVGSPLSLECTVEGTSNPNLYWYRQAAGRGLQLLFYSVGIGQISSEVPQNLSASRPQDRQFILSSKKLLLSDSGFYLCAWSVRGPTEAFFGQGTRLTVV.

The V and J genes are TRBV6-1 and TRBJ2-7, with D possibly being TRBD1 (6 bases). The length of the CDR3 is 12 residues. Deletions cut 5 bases from V and 5 bases from J, with 10 bases between. CDR1 is MNHNS and CDR2 is SASEGT in the germline V gene. CDR3 sequence reads: CASSIRGHEQYF. In nucleotides, the CDR3 is TGTGCCAGCAGTATCAGGGGACACGAGCAGTACTTC.

This clone is medium-sized. V gene TRBV19 combines with J gene TRBJ1-5; D might be TRBD1 (5 bases). Per the germline V gene, CDR1 is LNHDA and CDR2 is SQIVND (reference sequence). The CDR3 contains 15 residues. Trimming removed 5 bases from V and 0 bases from J, with 11 bases in between. The CDR3 coding sequence is TGTGCCAGTAGTGCGGGGCGGTATAGCAATCAGCCCCAGCATTTT. This sequence encodes CASSAGRYSNQPQHF.

The CDR3 DNA is TGTGCCAGCACCACCATTCCGGAGGTAAACGAGCAGTACTTC. It codes for CASTTIPEVNEQYF. The V and J genes are TRBV11-3 and TRBJ2-7; TRBD2 might be the D (5 bases). This CDR3 is built from 14 residues. Trimming shortened V by 7 bases and J by 5 bases, and 18 bases separated the two germline ends. The germline V gene encodes CDR1 SGHNT and CDR2 YENEEA.

This chain joins TRBV19 and TRBJ1-4; D is perhaps TRBD1 (5 bases). V lost 6 bases to trimming and J lost 8 bases, with 19 bases between them. The germline V gene has CDR1 LNHDA and CDR2 SQIVND (reference sequence). The CDR3 is 15 residues long. In nucleotides, the CDR3 is TGTGCCAGTAGCATGAGAGTCCACCGGGGGGAAAAACTGTTTTTT. This translates into CASSMRVHRGEKLFF.

The rearrangement joins TRBV6-6 to TRBJ2-1, with 9 bases fitting TRBD1. Germline V gene data show CDR1 as MNHNY and CDR2 as SVGAGI (reference sequence). The V and J ends lost 6 bases and 4 bases, in that order; junction bases with no gene match: 7. The length of the CDR3 is 15 residues. This CDR3 is CASRRTGGAYNEQFF. CDR3 nucleotide sequence: TGTGCCAGCAGAAGAACAGGGGGCGCTTACAATGAGCAGTTCTTC.

The chain recombines TRBV10-3 with TRBJ2-7, with a possible D match to TRBD2 (6 bases). V was pared by 7 bases and J by 0 bases, with 10 bases between. The CDR3 runs to 13 residues. Per the germline V gene, CDR1 is ENHRY and CDR2 is SYGVKD. CDR3 in amino acids: CAIKVGGSYEQYF. The CDR3 bases are TGTGCCATCAAGGTCGGGGGCTCCTACGAGCAGTACTTC.

In this sample, this clone turned up a few times. The V and J genes are TRBV29-1 and TRBJ1-1; the D gene is possibly TRBD1 (5 bases). Trimming stripped 3 bases from V and 0 bases from J, with 11 bases between. The germline gives CDR1 SQVTM, CDR2 ANQGSEA. This CDR3 is 14 amino acids long. CDR3 in amino acids: CSVERGTVNTEAFF. As DNA, the CDR3 is TGCAGCGTTGAGCGAGGGACTGTGAACACTGAAGCTTTCTTT.

The chain combines TRBV20-1 with TRBJ1-5; D is ambiguous. This CDR3 is built from 11 residues. Germline V gene lookup returns CDR1 DFQATT and CDR2 SNEGSKA (reference sequence). V lost 6 bases to trimming and J lost 6 bases, with 9 bases between them. The CDR3 sequence is CSAGGSQPQHF. The CDR3, as DNA: TGCAGTGCCGGAGGATCTCAGCCCCAGCATTTT.

The chain links TRBV9 to TRBJ1-6, with 7 bases aligning to TRBD1. After removal of 4 bases from V and 0 bases from J, the junction contained 16 bases not matched to a gene. This CDR3 is built from 20 residues. Germline loops: CDR1 SGDLS, CDR2 YYNGEE. CDR3 sequence reads: CASSPLSVQGGPSYNSPLHF. DNA of the CDR3: TGTGCCAGCAGCCCATTATCTGTGCAGGGGGGCCCCTCCTATAATTCACCCCTCCACTTT.

This clone was counted once. The J gene is TRBJ2-7, the V gene TRBV4-2; 10 nucleotides align to TRBD2. V was clipped by 1 base and J by 6 bases; unmatched bases: 3. The CDR3 runs 14 residues. Per the germline V gene, CDR1 is LGHNA and CDR2 is YNFKEQ. The CDR3 region is CASSQGPSGGEQYF. DNA of the CDR3: TGTGCCAGCAGCCAAGGGCCTAGCGGGGGCGAGCAGTACTTC.

This clone was recorded only once. V usage is TRBV18 and J usage is TRBJ1-2; D is uncertain. V lost 3 bases and J lost 7, with 12 bases in between. This CDR3 has 13 residues. CDR1 is KGHSH, CDR2 LQKENI, per germline. The CDR3 protein is CASSPSQSGGYTF. As DNA, the CDR3 is TGTGCCAGCTCACCGTCACAGTCAGGTGGCTACACCTTC.

The chain joins TRBV5-1 to TRBJ2-2; 7 bases are shared with TRBD1. Germline V gene sequence: CDR1 SGHRS, CDR2 YFSETQ. Unmatched junction bases numbered 4, after V lost 2 bases and J lost 3 bases. The CDR3 consists of 15 residues. CDR3 region: CASSFRDSYTGELFF. The DNA for the CDR3 is TGCGCCAGCAGCTTCCGGGACAGTTACACCGGGGAGCTGTTTTTT.

The chain is built from TRBV7-8 and TRBJ1-2; 11 bases align to TRBD1. This CDR3 spans 13 amino acids. The J segment lost 6 bases and the V segment lost 5 bases, leaving 2 bases of the junction unmatched. The germline gives CDR1 SGHVS, CDR2 FQNEAQ. CDR3: CASSTDRGHGYTF. CDR3 DNA sequence: TGTGCCAGCAGCACGGACAGGGGGCATGGCTACACCTTC.

V and J are TRBV4-2 and TRBJ2-1, with D possibly being TRBD2 (5 bases). The germline V and J ends were trimmed by 2 bases and 5 bases, with 19 bases remaining between them. The CDR3 totals 17 residues. Germline CDR1 and CDR2: LGHNA and YNFKEQ. CDR3 sequence reads: CASSQTSASGINNEQFF. The DNA of the CDR3 is TGTGCCAGCAGCCAAACCTCAGCGAGCGGAATAAACAATGAGCAGTTCTTC.

V and J are TRBV4-2 and TRBJ2-5, with 13 positions matching TRBD2. V lost 4 bases to trimming and J lost 2 bases; unmatched junction nucleotides: 4. CDR1 is LGHNA and CDR2 is YNFKEQ in the germline V gene. There are 16 residues in the CDR3. The CDR3 is CASSRGTSGEQETQYF. The CDR3 nucleotides read TGTGCCAGCAGCCGTGGGACTAGCGGGGAACAAGAGACCCAGTACTTC.

The chain combines TRBV19 with TRBJ1-4; D unclear. The CDR3 has 15 residues. Germline V CDR1 and CDR2: LNHDA, SQIVND (reference sequence). The V end lost 7 bases, the J end lost 0 bases, and 12 bases lay between the germline ends. CDR3 region: CASTAFHATNEKLFF. Written as DNA, the CDR3 is TGTGCCAGTACAGCGTTCCATGCAACTAATGAAAAACTGTTTTTT.

The gene calls are TRBV9 and TRBJ1-1; possibly TRBD1 for D (5 bases). CDR1 is SGDLS and CDR2 is YYNGEE in the germline V gene. The length of the CDR3 is 14 residues. V lost 6 bases and J 1 base, leaving 13 bases between the germline ends. CDR3 sequence (DNA): TGTGCCAGCAACTTAGGACACCCGAACACTGAAGCTTTCTTT. Amino acid sequence: CASNLGHPNTEAFF.

The rearrangement links TRBV11-1 to TRBJ2-3; D may be TRBD2 (5 bases). CDR3 length: 14 residues. In germline, CDR1 is SGHAT, CDR2 FQDESV (reference sequence). Trimming took off 1 base at V and 1 base at J, with 6 bases between the two ends. CDR3 DNA: TGTGCCAGCAGCTTAGGAGGGCGCACAGATACGCAGTATTTT. Its translation: CASSLGGRTDTQYF.

The V gene is TRBV5-4, the J gene TRBJ2-3; no clear D. Per the germline V gene, CDR1 is SGHNT and CDR2 is YYREEE (reference sequence). Between the trimmed V and J ends, which lost 4 bases and 3 bases, there was a span of 9 bases. This CDR3 comprises 13 residues. CDR3 protein: CASSHYSTDTQYF. The DNA of the CDR3 is TGTGCCAGCAGCCATTACAGTACAGATACGCAGTATTTT.